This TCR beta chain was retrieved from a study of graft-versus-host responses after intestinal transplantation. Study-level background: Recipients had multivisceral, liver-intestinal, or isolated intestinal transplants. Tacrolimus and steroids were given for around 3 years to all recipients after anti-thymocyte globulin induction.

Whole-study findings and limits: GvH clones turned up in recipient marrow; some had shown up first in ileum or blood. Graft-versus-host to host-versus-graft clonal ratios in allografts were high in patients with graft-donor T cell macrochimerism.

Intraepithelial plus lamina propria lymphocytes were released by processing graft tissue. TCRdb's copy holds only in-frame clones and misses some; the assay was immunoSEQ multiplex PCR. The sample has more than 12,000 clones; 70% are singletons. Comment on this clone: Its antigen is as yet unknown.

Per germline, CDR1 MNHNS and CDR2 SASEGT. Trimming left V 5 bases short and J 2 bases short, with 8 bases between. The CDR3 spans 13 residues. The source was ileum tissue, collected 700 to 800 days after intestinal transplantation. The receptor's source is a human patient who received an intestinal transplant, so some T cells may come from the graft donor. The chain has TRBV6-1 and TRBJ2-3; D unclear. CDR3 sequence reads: CASSLRYTDTQYF. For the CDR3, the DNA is TGTGCCAGCAGTCTCCGCTACACAGATACGCAGTATTTT.